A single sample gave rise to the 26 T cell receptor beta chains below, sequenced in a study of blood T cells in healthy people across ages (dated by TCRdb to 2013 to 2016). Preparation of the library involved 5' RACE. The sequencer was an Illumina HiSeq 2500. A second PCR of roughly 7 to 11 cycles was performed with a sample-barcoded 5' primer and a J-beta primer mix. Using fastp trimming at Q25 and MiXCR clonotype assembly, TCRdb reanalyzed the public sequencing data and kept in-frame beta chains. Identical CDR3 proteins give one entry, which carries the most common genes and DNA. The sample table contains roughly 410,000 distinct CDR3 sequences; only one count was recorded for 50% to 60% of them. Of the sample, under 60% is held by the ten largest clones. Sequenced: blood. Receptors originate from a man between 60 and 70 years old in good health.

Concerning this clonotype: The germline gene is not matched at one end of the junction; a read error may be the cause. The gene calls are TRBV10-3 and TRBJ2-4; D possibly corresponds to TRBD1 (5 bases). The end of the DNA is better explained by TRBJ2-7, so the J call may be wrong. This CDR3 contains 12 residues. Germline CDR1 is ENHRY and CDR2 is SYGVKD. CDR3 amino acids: CATSSTDYEQYF. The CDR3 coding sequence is TGTGCCACCAGTTCGACAGACTACGAGCAGTACTTC.

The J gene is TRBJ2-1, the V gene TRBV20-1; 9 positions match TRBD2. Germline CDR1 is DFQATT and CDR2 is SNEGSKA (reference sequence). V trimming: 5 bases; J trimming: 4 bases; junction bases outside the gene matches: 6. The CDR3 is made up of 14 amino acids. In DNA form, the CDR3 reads TGCAGTGCTCAAACTAGCGGGCAGTACAATGAGCAGTTCTTC. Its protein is CSAQTSGQYNEQFF.

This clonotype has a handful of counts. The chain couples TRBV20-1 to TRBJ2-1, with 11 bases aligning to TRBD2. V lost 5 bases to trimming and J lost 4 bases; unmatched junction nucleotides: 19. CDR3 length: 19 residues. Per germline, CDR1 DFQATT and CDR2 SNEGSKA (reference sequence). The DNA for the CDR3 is TGCAGTGCTGCCGGACCGGGACTAGCGGAAGAAGAGTTATACAATGAGCAGTTCTTC. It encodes CSAAGPGLAEEELYNEQFF.

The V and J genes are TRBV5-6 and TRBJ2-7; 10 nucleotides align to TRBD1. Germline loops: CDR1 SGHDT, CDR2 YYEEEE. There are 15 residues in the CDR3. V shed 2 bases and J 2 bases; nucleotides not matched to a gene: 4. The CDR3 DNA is TGTGCCAGCAGCTTCATGGACAGGGGGGCCTACGAGCAGTACTTC. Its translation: CASSFMDRGAYEQYF.

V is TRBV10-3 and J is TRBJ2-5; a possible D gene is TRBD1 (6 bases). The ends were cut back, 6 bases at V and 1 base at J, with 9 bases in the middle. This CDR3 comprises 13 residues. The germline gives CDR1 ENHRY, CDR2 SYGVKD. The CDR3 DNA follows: TGTGCCATCAGCAGGGGTACCCAAGAGACCCAGTACTTC. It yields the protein CAISRGTQETQYF.

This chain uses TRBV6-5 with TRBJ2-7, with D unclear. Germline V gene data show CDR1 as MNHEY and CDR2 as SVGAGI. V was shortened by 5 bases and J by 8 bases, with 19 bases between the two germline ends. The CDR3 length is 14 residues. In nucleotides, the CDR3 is TGTGCCAGCAGTGACGATGCACGATCTAGAAAGCAGTACTTC. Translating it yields CASSDDARSRKQYF.

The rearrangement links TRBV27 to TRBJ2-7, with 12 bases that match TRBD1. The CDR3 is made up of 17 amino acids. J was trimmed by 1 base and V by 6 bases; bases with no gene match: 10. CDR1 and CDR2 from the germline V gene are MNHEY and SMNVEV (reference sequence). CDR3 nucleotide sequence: TGTGCCAGCAGGGAAGAGGGACAGGGGGCCTATTCCTACGAGCAGTACTTC. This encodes CASREEGQGAYSYEQYF.

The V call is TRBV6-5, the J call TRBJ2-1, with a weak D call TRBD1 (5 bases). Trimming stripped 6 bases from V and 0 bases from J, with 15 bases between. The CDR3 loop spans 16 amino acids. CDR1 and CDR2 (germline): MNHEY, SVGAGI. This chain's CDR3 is CASSPQGPSSYNEQFF. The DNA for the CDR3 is TGTGCCAGCAGCCCCCAGGGTCCCAGCTCCTACAATGAGCAGTTCTTC.

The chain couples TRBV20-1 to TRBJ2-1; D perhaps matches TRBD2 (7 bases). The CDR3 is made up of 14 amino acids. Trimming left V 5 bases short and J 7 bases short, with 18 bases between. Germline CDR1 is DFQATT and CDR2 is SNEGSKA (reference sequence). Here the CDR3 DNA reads TGCAGTGCTGGGGGGGGCAGGGGTGGAAATGAGCAGTTCTTC. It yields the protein CSAGGGRGGNEQFF.

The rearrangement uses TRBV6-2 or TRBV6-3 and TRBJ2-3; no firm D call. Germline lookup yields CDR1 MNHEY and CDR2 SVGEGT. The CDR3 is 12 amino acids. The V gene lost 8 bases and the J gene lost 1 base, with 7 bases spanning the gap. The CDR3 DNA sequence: TGTGCCAGCTGGCAGGGCACAGATACGCAGTATTTT. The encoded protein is CASWQGTDTQYF.

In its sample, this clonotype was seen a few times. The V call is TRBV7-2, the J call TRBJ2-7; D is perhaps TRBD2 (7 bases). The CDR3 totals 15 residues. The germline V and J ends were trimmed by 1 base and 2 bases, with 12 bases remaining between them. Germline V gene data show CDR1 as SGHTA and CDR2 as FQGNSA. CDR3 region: CASSLDGGAPYEQYF. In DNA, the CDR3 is TGTGCCAGCAGCTTAGATGGGGGGGCGCCCTACGAGCAGTACTTC. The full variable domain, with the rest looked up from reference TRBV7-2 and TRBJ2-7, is GAGVSQSPSNKVTEKGKDVELRCDPISGHTALYWYRQSLGQGLEFLIYFQGNSAPDKSGLPSDRFSAERTGGSVSTLTIQRTQQEDSAVYLCASSLDGGAPYEQYFGPGTRLTVT.

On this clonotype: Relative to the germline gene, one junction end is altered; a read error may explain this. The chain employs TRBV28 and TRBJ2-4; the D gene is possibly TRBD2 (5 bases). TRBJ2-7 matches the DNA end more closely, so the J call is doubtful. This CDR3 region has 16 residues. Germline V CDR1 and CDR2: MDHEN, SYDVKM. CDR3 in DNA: TGTGCCTGCAGTTCCCCAGGTAGGACGGGGTACTACGAGCAGTACTTC. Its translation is CACSSPGRTGYYEQYF.

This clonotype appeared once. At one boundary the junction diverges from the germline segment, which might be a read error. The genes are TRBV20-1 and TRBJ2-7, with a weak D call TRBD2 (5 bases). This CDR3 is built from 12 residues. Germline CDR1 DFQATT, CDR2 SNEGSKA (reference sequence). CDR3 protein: CSARGLSDEQYF. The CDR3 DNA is TGCAGTGCCAGAGGGCTCTCCGACGAGCAGTACTTC.

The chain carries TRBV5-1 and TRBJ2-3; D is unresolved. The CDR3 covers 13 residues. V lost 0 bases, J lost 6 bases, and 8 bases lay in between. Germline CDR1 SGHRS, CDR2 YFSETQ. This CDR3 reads CASSLAGEDTQYF. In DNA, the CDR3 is TGCGCCAGCAGCTTGGCCGGAGAGGATACGCAGTATTTT.

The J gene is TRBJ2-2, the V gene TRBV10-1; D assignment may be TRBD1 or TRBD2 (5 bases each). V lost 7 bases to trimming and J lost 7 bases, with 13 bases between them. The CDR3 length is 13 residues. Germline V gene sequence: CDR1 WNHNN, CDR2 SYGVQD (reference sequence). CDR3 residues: CASTGTPSGELFF. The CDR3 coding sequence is TGCGCCAGCACCGGGACGCCCAGCGGGGAGCTGTTTTTT.

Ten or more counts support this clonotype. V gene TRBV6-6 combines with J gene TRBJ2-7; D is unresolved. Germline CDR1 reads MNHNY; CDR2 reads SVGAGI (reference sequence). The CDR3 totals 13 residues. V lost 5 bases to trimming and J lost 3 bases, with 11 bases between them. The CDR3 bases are TGTGCCAGCAGTCTACAGAAGAACTACGAGCAGTACTTC. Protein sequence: CASSLQKNYEQYF.

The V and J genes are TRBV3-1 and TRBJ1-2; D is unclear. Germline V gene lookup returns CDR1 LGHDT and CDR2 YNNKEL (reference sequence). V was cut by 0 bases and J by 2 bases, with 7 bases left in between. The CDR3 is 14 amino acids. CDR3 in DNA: TGTGCCAGCAGCCAAGAAGTCGGAAACTATGGCTACACCTTC. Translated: CASSQEVGNYGYTF.

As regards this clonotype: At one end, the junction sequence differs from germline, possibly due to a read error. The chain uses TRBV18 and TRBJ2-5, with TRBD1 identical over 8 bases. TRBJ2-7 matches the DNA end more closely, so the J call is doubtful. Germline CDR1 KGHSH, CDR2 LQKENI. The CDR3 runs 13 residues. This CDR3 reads CAGSPTGEGEQYF. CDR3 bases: TGTGCCGGCTCACCGACAGGGGAAGGCGAGCAGTACTTC.

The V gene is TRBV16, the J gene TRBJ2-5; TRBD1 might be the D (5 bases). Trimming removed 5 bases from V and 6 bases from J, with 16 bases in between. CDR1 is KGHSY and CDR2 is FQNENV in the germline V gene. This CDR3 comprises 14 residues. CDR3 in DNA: TGTGCCAGCAGCGACGGACAAGACAGACAGACCCAGTACTTC. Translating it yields CASSDGQDRQTQYF.

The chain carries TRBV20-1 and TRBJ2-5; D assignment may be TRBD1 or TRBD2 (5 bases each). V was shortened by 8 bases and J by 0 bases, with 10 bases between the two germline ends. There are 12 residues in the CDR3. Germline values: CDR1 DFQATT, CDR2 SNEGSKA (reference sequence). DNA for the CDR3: TGCAGTTTGACGGGGCACCAAGAGACCCAGTACTTC. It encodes CSLTGHQETQYF.

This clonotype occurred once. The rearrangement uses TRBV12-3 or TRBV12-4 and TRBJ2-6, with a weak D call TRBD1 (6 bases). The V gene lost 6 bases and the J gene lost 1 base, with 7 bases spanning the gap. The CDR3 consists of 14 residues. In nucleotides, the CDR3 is TGTGCCAGCAGGAGGGGGTCTGGGGCCAACGTCCTGACTTTC. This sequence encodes CASRRGSGANVLTF.

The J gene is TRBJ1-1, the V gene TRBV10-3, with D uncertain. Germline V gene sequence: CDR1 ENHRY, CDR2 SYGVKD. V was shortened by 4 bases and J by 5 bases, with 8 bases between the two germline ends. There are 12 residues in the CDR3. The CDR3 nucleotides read TGTGCCATCAGTGTTAGTGGGACTGAAGCTTTCTTT. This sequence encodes CAISVSGTEAFF.

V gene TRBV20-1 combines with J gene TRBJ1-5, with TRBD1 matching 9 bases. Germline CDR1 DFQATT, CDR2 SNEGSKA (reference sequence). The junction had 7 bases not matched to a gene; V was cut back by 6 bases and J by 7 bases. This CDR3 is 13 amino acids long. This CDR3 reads CSAGTGLLQPQHF. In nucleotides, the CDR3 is TGCAGTGCCGGGACAGGGCTTCTCCAGCCCCAGCATTTT.

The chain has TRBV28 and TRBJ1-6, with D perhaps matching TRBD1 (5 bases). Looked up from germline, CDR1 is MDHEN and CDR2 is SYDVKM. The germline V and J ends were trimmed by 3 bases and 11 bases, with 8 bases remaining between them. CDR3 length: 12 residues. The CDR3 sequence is CASSLSGTPLHF. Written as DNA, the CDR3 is TGTGCCAGCAGTTTGTCAGGGACACCCCTCCACTTT.

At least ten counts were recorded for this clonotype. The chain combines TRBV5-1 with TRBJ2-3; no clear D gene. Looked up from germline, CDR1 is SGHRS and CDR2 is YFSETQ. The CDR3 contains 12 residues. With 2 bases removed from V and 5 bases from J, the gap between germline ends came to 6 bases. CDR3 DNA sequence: TGCGCCAGCAGCTTTGCCGGAGATACGCAGTATTTT. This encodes CASSFAGDTQYF. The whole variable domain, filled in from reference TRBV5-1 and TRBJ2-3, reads KAGVTQTPRYLIKTRGQQVTLSCSPISGHRSVSWYQQTPGQGLQFLFEYFSETQRNKGNFPGRFSGRQFSNSRSEMNVSTLELGDSALYLCASSFAGDTQYFGPGTRLTVL.

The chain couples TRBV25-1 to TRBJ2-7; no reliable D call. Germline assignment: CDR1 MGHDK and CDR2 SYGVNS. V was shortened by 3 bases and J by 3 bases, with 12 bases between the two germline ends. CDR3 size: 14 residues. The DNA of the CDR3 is TGTGCCAGCAGTGAGGCCTCCATATACTACGAGCAGTACTTC. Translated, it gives CASSEASIYYEQYF.